This is a list of T cell receptor beta chains from one sample in a study of OX40 agonist ivuxolimab in advanced cancers. Sequenced by immunoSEQ multiplex PCR; TCRdb stores in-frame clones only, minus some. The sample yields about 69,000 clones, 75% to 90% seen once. Material: CD4+ or CD8+ T cells sorted from blood, obtained in a trial of the OX40 agonist ivuxolimab. These receptor sequences come from an adult with an advanced solid tumor such as melanoma, head and neck, liver or kidney cancer. CDR3s include the opening cysteine and the closing phenylalanine or tryptophan. Fields, in order: J gene, V gene, D gene, CDR3 protein. The D gene is left open where the match is weak.

TRBJ2-7 TRBV7-2 TRBD2 CASSLEPSGSYEQYF
TRBJ1-1 TRBV7-9 NA CASNPFRLEAFF
TRBJ1-1 TRBV7-2 NA CASSLFYLDSTEGEAFF
TRBJ1-1 TRBV9 NA CASSRGGEAFF
TRBJ2-3 TRBV7-9 NA CASSFTGEMSSGFTDTQYF
TRBJ1-1 TRBV5-4 NA CASSQGGGLNTEAFF
TRBJ2-2 TRBV4-3 NA CASSQEEGAGELFF
TRBJ1-6 TRBV4-3 TRBD1 CASSQEGQGGSPLHF
TRBJ1-1 TRBV19 NA CASNGDTGVRDTEAFF
TRBJ2-2 TRBV30 NA CAWSGWGLRAPNTGELFF
TRBJ2-1 TRBV21-1 NA CASSKARGRSYNEQFF
TRBJ2-2 TRBV19 TRBD1 CASSIGTGNTGELFF
TRBJ1-1 TRBV6-5 NA CASTSTGGNTEAFF
TRBJ2-1 TRBV11-2 NA CASRLALSSYNEQFF
TRBJ2-1 TRBV7-8 TRBD2 CASSLGVGRVDNEQFF
TRBJ2-7 TRBV5-6 NA CASSLLGEQYF
TRBJ2-5 TRBV4-1 NA CASSQQVGETQYF
TRBJ1-1 TRBV19 NA CASSEQRNTEAFF
TRBJ2-3 TRBV7-2 TRBD1 CASILKQGNGLDTQYF
TRBJ2-2 TRBV19 TRBD2 CASSIGGRATGELFF
TRBJ2-7 TRBV6-5 NA CASSYSGTTIPLEQYF
TRBJ2-7 TRBV20-1 NA CSADLYEQYF
TRBJ2-5 TRBV9 TRBD2 CASSVLGGRETQYF
TRBJ2-7 TRBV7-9 TRBD1 CASSSSGTGYEQYF